Listed here are 29 T cell receptor beta chains from one sample, sequenced in a study of blood T cell repertoires in COVID-19. Generated by immunoSEQ multiplex PCR, the TCRdb table keeps only in-frame clones and is missing some. The data contain around 130,000 clones, 85% of them singletons. Source material: peripheral blood. These receptors were taken from a human donor in a cohort sampled during active COVID-19.

V usage is TRBV6-2 or TRBV6-3 and J usage is TRBJ2-6; TRBD1 matches 9 bases. The germline V gene encodes CDR1 MNHEY and CDR2 SVGEGT. This CDR3 has 21 amino acids. V lost 4 bases, J lost 4 bases, and 20 bases stayed unmatched. The CDR3, as DNA: TGTGCCAGCAGTTCGGATCAGCCGGACAGGGGCGTGCGGTCCGGGGCCAACGTCCTGACTTTC. It specifies CASSSDQPDRGVRSGANVLTF.

The chain couples TRBV5-4 to TRBJ2-5; the match to TRBD2 covers 7 bases. J gave up 4 bases and V 0 bases, and 3 bases lay outside the gene matches. This CDR3 is 14 amino acids long. CDR1 SGHNT and CDR2 YYREEE come from the germline V gene (reference sequence). The CDR3 coding sequence is TGTGCCAGCAGCTTGGGCGGGAGAAGAGAGACCCAGTACTTC. It yields the protein CASSLGGRRETQYF.

This sequence joins TRBV30 and TRBJ2-1; 9 nucleotides line up with TRBD2. Germline V lookup: CDR1 GTSNPN, CDR2 SVGIG (reference sequence). This CDR3 comprises 14 residues. Trimming removed 3 bases from V and 3 bases from J; junction bases left unmatched: 3. The CDR3: CAWRGREGYNEQFF. DNA for the CDR3: TGTGCCTGGAGGGGGCGGGAGGGCTACAATGAGCAGTTCTTC.

There are a few counts of this clone. V is TRBV19 and J is TRBJ1-2; tentative D call: TRBD1 (6 bases). The CDR3 is made up of 15 amino acids. V shed 0 bases and J shed 3 bases, with 11 bases lying between them. Germline V gene sequence: CDR1 LNHDA, CDR2 SQIVND (reference sequence). In nucleotides, the CDR3 is TGTGCCAGTAGTATAGATGGTCGGACAGACTATGGCTACACCTTC. Amino acids: CASSIDGRTDYGYTF.

The rearrangement links TRBV9 to TRBJ2-1; 8 bases agree with TRBD2. This CDR3 comprises 15 residues. CDR1 SGDLS and CDR2 YYNGEE come from the germline V gene. V shed 0 bases, J shed 9 bases, and the junction held 8 bases outside the gene matches. The CDR3 nucleotides are TGTGCCAGCAGCGTAGCCGGGGGGGCCTCCATTGAGCAGTTCTTC. Its protein is CASSVAGGASIEQFF.

The CDR3 DNA reads TGTGCCACCAGTGACCAGGGACTTAATAGTGAGCAGTTCTTC. Translating gives CATSDQGLNSEQFF. V is TRBV24-1 and J is TRBJ2-1, with a tentative D call TRBD2 (6 bases). Trimming stripped 4 bases from V and 9 bases from J, with 15 bases between. In germline, CDR1 is KGHDR, CDR2 SFDVKD. This CDR3 has 14 amino acids.

The gene calls are TRBV5-5 and TRBJ2-3; possible D gene TRBD1, 6 bases. Trimming took 0 bases from V and 2 from J, leaving 13 bases between them. Germline CDR1 SGHKS, CDR2 YYEKEE (reference sequence). The CDR3 totals 16 residues. In DNA, the CDR3 is TGTGCCAGCAGCTTGGAGGGGGTAGGCCACACAGATACGCAGTATTTT. Protein sequence: CASSLEGVGHTDTQYF. The full variable domain, rest sourced from reference TRBV5-5 and TRBJ2-3, is DAGVTQSPTHLIKTRGQQVTLRCSPISGHKSVSWYQQVLGQGPQFIFQYYEKEERGRGNFPDRFSARQFPNYSSELNVNALLLGDSALYLCASSLEGVGHTDTQYFGPGTRLTVL.

The chain combines TRBV12-1 with TRBJ2-1; the tabulated D call, TRBD2, remains unverified against the DNA. TRBV12-1 is recorded as a pseudogene. CDR3 length: 14 amino acids. The CDR3 spells CASSSGGNDNEQFF. The CDR3 DNA reads as TGTGCCAGCAGCAGCGGAGGGAACGACAATGAGCAGTTCTTC.

The chain employs TRBV19 and TRBJ2-1, with a possible D match to TRBD2 (5 bases). CDR1 is LNHDA, CDR2 SQIVND, per germline (reference sequence). V shed 3 bases and J shed 2 bases, with 14 bases lying between them. This CDR3 comprises 16 residues. The CDR3: CASSMVTGRTYNEQFF. The CDR3 nucleotides are TGTGCCAGTAGTATGGTGACGGGAAGGACCTACAATGAGCAGTTCTTC.

This chain links TRBV7-2 with TRBJ2-5; TRBD2 matches at 7 bases. The CDR3 totals 15 residues. Germline V gives CDR1 SGHTA, CDR2 FQGNSA. Trimming at V came to 5 bases and at J to 1 base, leaving 7 bases not matched to a gene. In DNA form, the CDR3 reads TGTGCCAGCAGCCCCCAACCGGGGGGCCAAGAGACCCAGTACTTC. Translating gives CASSPQPGGQETQYF.

V and J are TRBV7-2 and TRBJ1-2; 7 bases line up with TRBD1. Trimming cost V 5 bases and J 5 bases; bases outside gene matches: 8. This CDR3 is 14 amino acids long. Looked up from germline, CDR1 is SGHTA and CDR2 is FQGNSA. In DNA, the CDR3 is TGTGCCAGCAGCCCGACCGGGACAGAATATGGCTACACCTTC. Protein: CASSPTGTEYGYTF.

This chain joins TRBV3-1 (or the pseudogene TRBV3-2) and TRBJ2-7, with TRBD1 matching over 9 bases. The junction had 7 bases not matched to a gene; V was cut back by 4 bases and J by 3 bases. The CDR3 covers 15 residues. Germline lookup yields CDR1 LGHDT and CDR2 YNNKEL (reference sequence). In nucleotides, the CDR3 is TGTGCCAGCAGCCGAGGACAGGGGATGGGCTACGAGCAGTACTTC. This gives the protein CASSRGQGMGYEQYF.

The gene calls are TRBV27 and TRBJ2-4, with 7 bases aligning to TRBD2. V was clipped by 5 bases and J by 0 bases; unmatched bases: 13. Germline V CDR1 and CDR2: MNHEY, SMNVEV (reference sequence). The CDR3 consists of 18 residues. The CDR3 nucleotides read TGTGCCAGCAGTGAAATCCCGCCAACTAGCGTAGCCAAAAACATTCAGTACTTC. Amino acid sequence: CASSEIPPTSVAKNIQYF.

The CDR3 here is CASTDRNRGRNSPLHF. CDR3 DNA: TGTGCCAGCACGGACCGAAACAGGGGGCGGAATTCACCCCTCCACTTT. The chain has TRBV19 and TRBJ1-6; 9 bases fit TRBD1. J gave up 7 bases and V 9 bases, and 13 bases lay outside the gene matches. Looked up from germline, CDR1 is LNHDA and CDR2 is SQIVND (reference sequence). The length of the CDR3 is 16 residues.

V usage is TRBV29-1 and J usage is TRBJ2-1; tentative D call: TRBD1 (6 bases). V was shortened by 0 bases and J by 8 bases, with 11 bases between the two germline ends. This CDR3 has 13 residues. CDR1 and CDR2 from the germline V gene are SQVTM and ANQGSEA. CDR3 region: CSVEESRGYEQFF. For the CDR3, the DNA is TGCAGCGTTGAAGAATCCAGGGGCTATGAGCAGTTCTTC.

The V call is TRBV7-2, the J call TRBJ2-7; the D gene is possibly TRBD1 (6 bases). Germline V gene sequence: CDR1 SGHTA, CDR2 FQGNSA. The CDR3 totals 15 residues. V was shortened by 3 bases and J by 4 bases, with 16 bases between the two germline ends. CDR3 residues: CASSLSPATGYEQYF. CDR3 sequence (DNA): TGTGCCAGCAGCTTGTCCCCTGCGACAGGTTACGAGCAGTACTTC.

The table lists this clone with a count of one. The chain combines TRBV24-1 with TRBJ2-1; 8 bases match TRBD1. Trimming cost V 7 bases and J 2 bases; bases outside gene matches: 9. Germline V gene lookup returns CDR1 KGHDR and CDR2 SFDVKD. There are 16 residues in the CDR3. The CDR3 DNA sequence: TGTGCCACCAGCGAGGGCGGACAGGGACCCTACAATGAGCAGTTCTTC. Translated: CATSEGGQGPYNEQFF.

This clone was observed a single time. This chain uses TRBV19 with TRBJ1-1, with D possibly TRBD1 on 5 matching bases. The V end was cut by 3 bases, the J end by 0 bases, with 14 bases between. Germline V gene lookup returns CDR1 LNHDA and CDR2 SQIVND (reference sequence). The CDR3 extends over 16 amino acids. This CDR3 is CASSIPGYPMNTEAFF. Here the CDR3 DNA reads TGTGCCAGTAGTATCCCAGGGTATCCTATGAACACTGAAGCTTTCTTT.

This chain links TRBV4-3 with TRBJ1-4; a weak D match, TRBD1 (5 bases). The germline V gene encodes CDR1 LGHNA and CDR2 YSLEER. Trimming removed 4 bases at V and 3 bases at J, with 9 bases between. This CDR3 spans 14 amino acids. The CDR3 nucleotides read TGCGCCAGCAGCCCCGACAGATCTAATGAAAAACTGTTTTTT. Translated: CASSPDRSNEKLFF.

The chain is built from TRBV19 and TRBJ2-7; 11 bases map to TRBD2. The germline CDR1 and CDR2 sequences are LNHDA and SQIVND (reference sequence). V shed 9 bases, J shed 2 bases, and the junction held 3 bases outside the gene matches. CDR3 size: 13 residues. The CDR3 reads CARGLADPYEQYV. The CDR3 region has the DNA TGTGCCAGGGGACTAGCGGACCCCTACGAGCAGTACGTC.

The rearrangement uses TRBV9 and TRBJ1-5; D remains unclear. This CDR3 has 13 amino acids. CDR1 and CDR2 from the germline V gene are SGDLS and YYNGEE. Trimming took 0 bases from V and 4 from J, leaving 5 bases between them. The CDR3 DNA reads as TGTGCCAGCAGCGTAGATCCAAATCAGCCCCAGCATTTT. As protein: CASSVDPNQPQHF.

V is TRBV6-5 and J is TRBJ1-4; a weak D match, TRBD1 (5 bases). Looked up from germline, CDR1 is MNHEY and CDR2 is SVGAGI. The CDR3 has 15 amino acids. V lost 6 bases and J lost 0, with 11 bases in between. The DNA for the CDR3 is TGTGCCAGCAGAGGCTCGGGGGCAACTAATGAAAAACTGTTTTTT. It encodes CASRGSGATNEKLFF.

The rearrangement links TRBV2 to TRBJ1-1, with no clear D. Germline V gene lookup returns CDR1 SNHLY and CDR2 FYNNEI. The CDR3 is made up of 11 amino acids. Between the trimmed V and J ends, which lost 6 bases and 6 bases, there was a span of 8 bases. CDR3 DNA sequence: TGTGCCAGCAGCATGGGCGCTGAAGCTTTCTTT. It encodes CASSMGAEAFF.

This rearrangement joins TRBV7-3 to TRBJ2-3, with D possibly being TRBD1 (5 bases). The CDR3 runs to 14 residues. Trimming removed 3 bases at V and 1 base at J, with 8 bases between. Per germline, CDR1 SGHTA and CDR2 FQGTGA. The CDR3 spells CASSLGPRTDTQYF. CDR3 coding DNA: TGTGCCAGCAGCTTGGGGCCGCGCACAGATACGCAGTATTTT. Using reference TRBV7-3 and TRBJ2-3 for the parts outside the CDR3, the full variable domain is GAGVSQTPSNKVTEKGKYVELRCDPISGHTALYWYRQSLGQGPEFLIYFQGTGAADDSGLPNDRFFAVRPEGSVSTLKIQRTERGDSAVYLCASSLGPRTDTQYFGPGTRLTVL.

This clone came up a few times. The chain links TRBV19 to TRBJ1-5, with a weak D call TRBD1 (6 bases). The CDR3 consists of 12 residues. Germline values: CDR1 LNHDA, CDR2 SQIVND (reference sequence). Trimming pared 6 bases from V and 5 bases from J, leaving 8 bases between. DNA of the CDR3: TGTGCCAGTAGAGGGGGAGATCAGCCCCAGCATTTT. Encoded protein: CASRGGDQPQHF.

The chain carries TRBV3-1 (or the pseudogene TRBV3-2) and TRBJ2-3; 14 positions agree with TRBD2. V dropped 1 base and J dropped 0; count of bases not matched to a gene: 3. Germline V gene lookup returns CDR1 LGHDT and CDR2 YNNKEL (reference sequence). This CDR3 is 18 amino acids long. CDR3 sequence reads: CASSQGLAGGDSTDTQYF. CDR3 in DNA: TGTGCCAGCAGCCAAGGACTAGCGGGGGGGGATAGCACAGATACGCAGTATTTT.

V and J are TRBV11-2 and TRBJ1-1; TRBD1 is a possible D gene (5 bases). The CDR3 extends over 14 amino acids. CDR1 is SGHAT and CDR2 is FQNNGV in the germline V gene. Trimming cost V 2 bases and J 11 bases, with 18 bases left between them. The CDR3 DNA follows: TGTGCCAGCAGCTTACCCCGACAGCGTCGGGGGGCTTTCTTT. Translating it yields CASSLPRQRRGAFF.

This chain uses TRBV6-5 with TRBJ2-3; 8 nucleotides line up with TRBD2. V was clipped by 6 bases and J by 4 bases; unmatched bases: 6. This CDR3 is built from 14 residues. The germline gives CDR1 MNHEY, CDR2 SVGAGI. The CDR3: CASRIAGLADTQYF. The CDR3 coding sequence is TGTGCCAGCAGGATAGCGGGATTGGCAGATACGCAGTATTTT.

This chain joins TRBV7-2 and TRBJ1-2; D possibly corresponds to TRBD1 (5 bases). Trimming took 5 bases from V and 0 from J, leaving 10 bases between them. This CDR3 has 14 residues. Germline V gene data show CDR1 as SGHTA and CDR2 as FQGNSA. The CDR3 reads CASSIDSSNYGYTF. CDR3 coding DNA: TGTGCCAGCAGCATCGACAGTTCTAACTATGGCTACACCTTC.